Following are 5 T cell receptor beta chains from one sample sequenced in a study of T cell responses to AZD1222 COVID-19 vaccine. Assay used: immunoSEQ multiplex PCR; TCRdb lists only in-frame clones, some missing. The data hold some 130,000 clones, with around 93% observed a single time. This material consisted of peripheral blood, taken 28 days after the second AZD1222 dose. Receptors originate from an adult who received the AZD1222 COVID-19 vaccine.

The chain has TRBV24-1 and TRBJ2-2, with D perhaps TRBD2 (6 bases). The germline V and J ends were trimmed by 6 bases and 4 bases, with 8 bases remaining between them. Looked up from germline, CDR1 is KGHDR and CDR2 is SFDVKD. The CDR3 has 13 amino acids. In nucleotides, the CDR3 is TGTGCCACCAGTTTGGGGGGCACCGGGGAGCTGTTTTTT. This codes for CATSLGGTGELFF.

The chain recombines TRBV28 with TRBJ1-1, with D hard to call. CDR1 and CDR2 (germline): MDHEN, SYDVKM. The CDR3 runs to 8 residues. The CDR3 nucleotides are TGTGTGAACACTGAAGCTTTCTTT. It specifies CVNTEAFF.

The chain links TRBV4-1 to TRBJ2-7; no reliable D call. Deletions cut 2 bases from V and 2 bases from J, with 13 bases between. This CDR3 contains 15 residues. CDR1 and CDR2 from the germline V gene are MGHRA and YSYEKL. The CDR3 sequence: CASSQYPSRTYEQYF. The CDR3 DNA reads as TGCGCCAGCAGCCAATACCCGTCCAGAACCTACGAGCAGTACTTC.

Here the CDR3 reads CASSLRGNTEAFF. CDR3 DNA: TGCGCCAGCAGCTTGCGGGGTAACACTGAAGCTTTCTTT. The chain carries TRBV5-1 and TRBJ1-1; D unresolved. The V end was cut by 1 base, the J end by 2 bases, with 6 bases between. The CDR3 length is 13 residues. Looked up from germline, CDR1 is SGHRS and CDR2 is YFSETQ.

The chain combines TRBV21-1 with TRBJ2-2; TRBD1, the D gene given by the table, was not confirmed from the DNA. TRBV21-1 is described as a pseudogene. The CDR3 covers 16 residues. The CDR3 reads CASRSRDNANTGELFF. The CDR3 nucleotides are TGTGCCAGCAGATCCCGGGACAACGCGAACACCGGGGAGCTGTTTTTT.